This T cell receptor (beta chain) was identified during a study of blood T cell repertoires in COVID-19. Study context: Samples of COVID-19 (acute and convalescent) were obtained from the United States, Italy and Spain. Sources were T cells, B-cell-depleted T cells, or PBMCs; the material itself was cDNA or gDNA.

This clone was detected once. Original data processing: Reference gene primer amplification gave nucleated cell count estimates. The table came from immunoSEQ multiplex PCR; TCRdb's copy has only in-frame clones and leaves some out. From that table come the V and J calls and clone size; the DNA was used to work out D and trimming. Here the sample spans roughly 200,000 clones, approximately 85% being singletons. The CDR3 is 18 residues long. Germline V gene lookup returns CDR1 SGHTA and CDR2 FQGNSA. The V end lost 1 base, the J end lost 8 bases, and 21 bases lay between the germline ends. V and J are TRBV7-2 and TRBJ1-6; unclear D gene. The sequence was collected from a man between 60 and 70 years old with acute or convalescent COVID-19. The sample consisted of peripheral blood. The CDR3 is CASSLGTRPRRSYSPLHF. The CDR3 nucleotides read TGTGCCAGCAGCTTAGGTACCCGACCCCGGAGGTCTTATTCACCCCTCCACTTT.